These T cell receptor beta chains were read from a single sample in a study of cytomegalovirus exposure and HLA in healthy donors. Assay: immunoSEQ multiplex PCR; the TCRdb copy retains only in-frame clones and omits some. The sample records about 170,000 clones, over 70% being singletons. The sample taken for sequencing was PBMCs. The source of these receptors is a woman aged 45 to 65 in good health and CMV-seropositive. The CDR3 runs from the conserved cysteine through the conserved F or W. Each record gives: J gene, V gene, D gene, clone size, CDR3 DNA, CDR3 protein. The D gene is left open where the match is weak. Clone size is stated in some rows and not others, as once, few, many or a class when expanded.

>TRBJ2-1|TRBV14|TRBD2|NA
TGTGCCAGCAGCCCCGGACTAGCCAATGAGCAGTTCTTC
CASSPGLANEQFF
>TRBJ2-7|TRBV7-9|NA|NA
TGTGCCAGCAGCTCGGACAGAAAGAACCTCTACGAGCAGTACTTC
CASSSDRKNLYEQYF
>TRBJ1-1|TRBV19|NA|NA
TGTGCCAGTAGTCTCCGGGTCATCTCGCGAGGGGGGGCAGGAGCTTTCTTT
CASSLRVISRGGAGAFF
>TRBJ1-1|TRBV5-1|NA|NA
TGCGCCAGCAGCTTGGGCGGGAGAGGGAACACTGAAGCTTTCTTT
CASSLGGRGNTEAFF
>TRBJ1-2|TRBV27|NA|NA
TGTGCCAGCAGCCACGGACAGACCTATGGCTACACCTTC
CASSHGQTYGYTF
>TRBJ2-1|TRBV2|TRBD2|few
TGTGCCAGCAGTGATAATGAGGGACTAGCGGGGTTATACAATGAGCAGTTCTTC
CASSDNEGLAGLYNEQFF
>TRBJ2-7|TRBV6-6|TRBD2|NA
TGTGCCAGCACCCCCCACGGGAGGGCCTACGAGCAGTACTTC
CASTPHGRAYEQYF
>TRBJ2-7|TRBV7-9|TRBD2|NA
TGTGCCAGCAGCACGCGGACTAGCGGGGTGGTTTGGGAGCAGTACTTC
CASSTRTSGVVWEQYF
>TRBJ2-1|TRBV15|TRBD1|NA
TGTGCCACCAGCAGTCGGGACAGGAGGGACAATGAGCAGTTCTTC
CATSSRDRRDNEQFF
>TRBJ1-5|TRBV10-3|NA|NA
TGTGCCATCAGTGAAGGGGGGGATAGCAATCAGCCCCAGCATTTT
CAISEGGDSNQPQHF
>TRBJ1-1|TRBV5-4|TRBD1|many
TGTGCCAGCAGTCCGGACAGGGCCACTGAAGCTTTCTTT
CASSPDRATEAFF
>TRBJ1-1|TRBV2|NA|NA
TGTGCCAGCAGTGAAGCGCTTCAGGCAGCGAACACTGAAGCTTTCTTT
CASSEALQAANTEAFF
>TRBJ1-1|TRBV28|NA|NA
TGTGCCAGCAGTCCCCCCCGGGGGAACACTGAAGCTTTCTTT
CASSPPRGNTEAFF
>TRBJ1-1|TRBV27|NA|once
TGTGCCAGCAGTCCAGGACAGACCGGGAACACTGAAGCTTTCTTT
CASSPGQTGNTEAFF
>TRBJ1-5|TRBV2|NA|few
TGTGCCAGCACTTCACAAGAATATCAGCCCCAGCATTTT
CASTSQEYQPQHF
>TRBJ2-3|TRBV5-1|TRBD1|NA
TGCGCCAGCAGCTTGGCGGCAGGGGGCCTCACAGATACGCAGTATTTT
CASSLAAGGLTDTQYF
>TRBJ1-1|TRBV9|NA|NA
TGTGCCAGCAGCCCCCGGGAGGGCCCCACTGAAGCTTTCTTT
CASSPREGPTEAFF
>TRBJ1-2|TRBV9|NA|NA
TGTGCCAGCACCCGAGGGGGGGAGAACTATGGCTACACCTTC
CASTRGGENYGYTF
>TRBJ2-7|TRBV5-6|NA|NA
TGTGCCAGCAGCTTGGGGCAGTCCTACGAGCAGTACTTC
CASSLGQSYEQYF
>TRBJ2-3|TRBV5-1|NA|NA
TGCGCCAGCAGCTTGGATGGTAGTAGCACAGATACGCAGTATTTT
CASSLDGSSTDTQYF
>TRBJ1-6|TRBV6-1|NA|NA
TGTGCCGCAAAAGGGGGTATCACGGGTAATTCACCCCTCCACTTT
CAAKGGITGNSPLHF
>TRBJ2-7|TRBV2|NA|NA
TGTGCCAGCAGTTACACCCCTTACGAGCAGTACTTC
CASSYTPYEQYF
>TRBJ1-2|TRBV7-9|TRBD1|once
TGTGCCAGCAGCTTATTACAGGGGCCCAAAGGTTATGGCTACACCTTC
CASSLLQGPKGYGYTF
>TRBJ1-2|TRBV2|TRBD1|few
TGTGCCAGCACCGGGACAGGCAAATATGGCTACACCTTC
CASTGTGKYGYTF
>TRBJ2-3|TRBV2|NA|once
TGTGCCAGCAAGCCCGCAGGGAACCCACCTACGCAGTATTTT
CASKPAGNPPTQYF
>TRBJ2-1|TRBV7-3|TRBD2|NA
TGTGCCAGCAGCGTAAGCGGGGGGGACGGGAATGAGCAGTTCTTC
CASSVSGGDGNEQFF
>TRBJ1-2|TRBV30|NA|few
TGTGCCTGGAGCAAACTGCGGACATTGAATGGCTACACCTTC
CAWSKLRTLNGYTF
>TRBJ2-2|TRBV10-1|TRBD2|once
TGCGCCAGCAGTCCGGGACTAGCGGGGGGGCAAGCCGGGGAGCTGTTTTTT
CASSPGLAGGQAGELFF
>TRBJ2-1|TRBV19|TRBD2|NA
TGTGCCAGTAGTATAGGTAGCGGGGGGATATTCAATGAGCAGTTCTTC
CASSIGSGGIFNEQFF
>TRBJ1-3|TRBV5-1|NA|once
TGCGCCAGCAGCTTGGGGGGGCCTGGAAACACCATATATTTT
CASSLGGPGNTIYF
>TRBJ2-7|TRBV4-1|TRBD2|few
TGCGCCAGCAGCCCCGGACTAGCGGGGGGGAAAGAGCAGTACTTC
CASSPGLAGGKEQYF
>TRBJ2-7|TRBV15|TRBD2|NA
TGTGCCACCAGCAGCGGTACCAGCGGGGATAATTACGAGCAGTACTTC
CATSSGTSGDNYEQYF
>TRBJ2-7|TRBV11-2|TRBD1|NA
TGTGCCAGCAGCGCAGACAGGGGGTTCAGAACTAGCTACGAGCAGTACTTC
CASSADRGFRTSYEQYF
>TRBJ1-1|TRBV2|NA|NA
TGTGCCAGCAGTGAGGGAGGAGGGGCAGGGACTGAAGCTTTCTTT
CASSEGGGAGTEAFF
>TRBJ1-2|TRBV5-1|TRBD1|NA
TGCGCCAGCAGCTCAGGACAGGGGGTGTACTATGGCTACACCTTC
CASSSGQGVYYGYTF
>TRBJ1-4|TRBV7-2|TRBD1|NA
TGTGCCAGCAGCCGACAGGGTAATGAAAAACTGTTTTTT
CASSRQGNEKLFF
>TRBJ2-7|TRBV7-6|NA|NA
TGTGCCAGCAGCTTAGCGGTACAGGGAAGGGTCGAGCAGTACTTC
CASSLAVQGRVEQYF
>TRBJ2-7|TRBV5-8|TRBD1|once
TGTGCCAGCAGCTTGGAGGGACAGGGGCGTGACGAGCAGTACTTC
CASSLEGQGRDEQYF
>TRBJ1-4|TRBV4-1|NA|NA
TGCGCCAGCAGCCGACAGGACGGAGATGAAAAACTGTTTTTT
CASSRQDGDEKLFF
>TRBJ1-6|TRBV4-1|NA|NA
TGCGCCAGCAGCCAAGTGGCCAGGTATAATTCACCCCTCCACTTT
CASSQVARYNSPLHF
>TRBJ1-1|TRBV25-1|NA|NA
TGTGCCAGCAGTAAAAGGGGGTCGAACACTGAAGCTTTCTTT
CASSKRGSNTEAFF
>TRBJ2-6|TRBV6-5|NA|NA
TGTGCCAGCAGTTTTACAGGGATGTCTGGGGCCAACGTCCTGACTTTC
CASSFTGMSGANVLTF
>TRBJ2-2|TRBV5-1|NA|NA
TGCGCCAGCAGCCCCTCGGGAGTCACCGGGGAGCTGTTTTTT
CASSPSGVTGELFF
>TRBJ1-6|TRBV6-1|NA|NA
TGTGCCAGCAGTGAAGCGAGCCGGAATTCACCCCTCCACTTT
CASSEASRNSPLHF
>TRBJ2-1|TRBV5-1|TRBD2|few
TGCGCCAGCAGCTCACTAGCGGGGGGGCCCAATGAGCAGTTCTTC
CASSSLAGGPNEQFF
>TRBJ2-7|TRBV9|TRBD1|NA
TGTGCCAGCAGCCCGGGACAGGGGTTCCACGAGCAGTACTTC
CASSPGQGFHEQYF
>TRBJ1-1|TRBV19|TRBD1|few
TGTGCCGTTAAGGGGGCGAACACTGAAGCTTTCTTT
CAVKGANTEAFF
>TRBJ1-3|TRBV4-1|NA|once
TGCGCCAGCAGCCAAGATCTTCCTATTGGAAACACCATATATTTT
CASSQDLPIGNTIYF
>TRBJ2-3|TRBV4-1|NA|once
TGCGCCAGCAGCCAAGGAGGGCCCACAGATACGCAGTATTTT
CASSQGGPTDTQYF